This TCR beta chain was identified during a study of T cell responses to AZD1222 COVID-19 vaccine. General study results and limits: Clonal diversity was possibly underestimated; the donors were predominantly white British and more often female. Of the AZD1222 recipients, only 5 or 6 were seropositive at baseline. Epitopes outside B.1.351 and B.1.1.7 mutated regions reportedly drew nearly half of spike TCRs.

This clone appeared a single time. The antigen is unknown. The protocol was immunoSEQ multiplex PCR, while the TCRdb copy is restricted to in-frame clones and leaves out a portion. The repertoire includes 150,000 to 250,000 clones, roughly 92% of them detected once, and nearly 3.5% sits in the top ten. The junction had 7 bases not matched to a gene; V was cut back by 2 bases and J by 4 bases. Germline CDR1 reads LGHDT; CDR2 reads YNNKEL (reference sequence). The CDR3 sequence is 15 residues long. V usage is TRBV3-1 (or the pseudogene TRBV3-2) and J usage is TRBJ1-1; 7 positions match TRBD1. The sample was peripheral blood, taken 28 days after the second AZD1222 dose. The TCR originated in an adult who received the AZD1222 COVID-19 vaccine. CDR3 loop: CASSQRATGPTEAFF. For the CDR3, the DNA is TGTGCCAGCAGCCAAAGAGCGACAGGGCCCACTGAAGCTTTCTTT.